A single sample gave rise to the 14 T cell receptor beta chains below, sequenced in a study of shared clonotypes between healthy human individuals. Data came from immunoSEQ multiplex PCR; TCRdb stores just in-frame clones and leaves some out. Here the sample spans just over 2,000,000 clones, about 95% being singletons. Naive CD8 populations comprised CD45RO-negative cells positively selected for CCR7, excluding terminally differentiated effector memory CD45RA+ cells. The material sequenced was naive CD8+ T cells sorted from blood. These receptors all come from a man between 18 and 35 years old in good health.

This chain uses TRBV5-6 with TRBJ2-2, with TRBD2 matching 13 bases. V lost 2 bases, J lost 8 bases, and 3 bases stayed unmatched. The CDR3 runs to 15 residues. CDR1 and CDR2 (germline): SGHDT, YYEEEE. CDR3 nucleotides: TGTGCCAGCAGCTTCGGACTAGCGGGGGTTGGGGAGCTGTTTTTT. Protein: CASSFGLAGVGELFF.

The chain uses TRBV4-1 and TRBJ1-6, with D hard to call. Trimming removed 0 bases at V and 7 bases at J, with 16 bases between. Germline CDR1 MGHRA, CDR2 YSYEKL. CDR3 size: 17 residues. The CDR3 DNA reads TGCGCCAGCAGCCAAGAAACGGGCACGTACGCCAATTCACCCCTCCACTTT. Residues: CASSQETGTYANSPLHF.

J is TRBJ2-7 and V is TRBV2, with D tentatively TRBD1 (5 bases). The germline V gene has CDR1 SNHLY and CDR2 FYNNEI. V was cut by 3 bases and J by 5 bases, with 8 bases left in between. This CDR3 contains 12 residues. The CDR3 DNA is TGTGCCAGCAGTGACAGGGCAAACGAGCAGTACTTC. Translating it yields CASSDRANEQYF.

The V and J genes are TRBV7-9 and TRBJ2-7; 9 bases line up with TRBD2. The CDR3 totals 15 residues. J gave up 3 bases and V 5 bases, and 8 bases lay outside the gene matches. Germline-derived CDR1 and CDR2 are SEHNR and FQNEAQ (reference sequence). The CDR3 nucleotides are TGTGCCAGCAGCCCTATTGGCGGGGGGGACTACGAGCAGTACTTC. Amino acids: CASSPIGGGDYEQYF.

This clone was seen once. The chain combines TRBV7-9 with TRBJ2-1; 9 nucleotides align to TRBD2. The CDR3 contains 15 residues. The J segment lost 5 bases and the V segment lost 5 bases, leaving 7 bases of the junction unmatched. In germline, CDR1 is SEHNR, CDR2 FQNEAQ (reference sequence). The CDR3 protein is CASSDTGTSNNEQFF. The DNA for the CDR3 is TGTGCCAGCAGCGACACCGGGACTAGCAACAATGAGCAGTTCTTC.

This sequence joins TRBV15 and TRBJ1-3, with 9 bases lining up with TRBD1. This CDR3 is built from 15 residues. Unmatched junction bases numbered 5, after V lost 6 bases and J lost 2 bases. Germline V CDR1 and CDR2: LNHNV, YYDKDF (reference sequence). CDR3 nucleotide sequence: TGTGCCACCAGTGGGGACAGGGTTCCTGGAAACACCATATATTTT. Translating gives CATSGDRVPGNTIYF.

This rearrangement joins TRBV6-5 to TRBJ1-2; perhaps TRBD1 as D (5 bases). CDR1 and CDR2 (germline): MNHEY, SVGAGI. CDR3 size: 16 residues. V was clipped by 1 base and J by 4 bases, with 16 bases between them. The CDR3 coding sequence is TGTGCCAGCAGTTACTTTCAGACAGTTCATACCTATGGCTACACCTTC. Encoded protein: CASSYFQTVHTYGYTF.

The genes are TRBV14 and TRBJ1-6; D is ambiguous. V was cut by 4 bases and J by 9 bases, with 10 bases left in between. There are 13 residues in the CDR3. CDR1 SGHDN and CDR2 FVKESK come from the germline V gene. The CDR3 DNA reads TGTGCCAGCAGCCGTGCAGAGGGTTCACCCCTCCACTTT. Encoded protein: CASSRAEGSPLHF.

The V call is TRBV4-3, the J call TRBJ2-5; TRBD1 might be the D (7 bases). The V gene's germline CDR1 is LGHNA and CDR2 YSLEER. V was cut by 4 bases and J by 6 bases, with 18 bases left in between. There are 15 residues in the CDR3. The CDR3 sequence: CASSRDREEEKTQYF. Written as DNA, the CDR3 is TGCGCCAGCAGCCGCGACAGGGAGGAGGAGAAGACCCAGTACTTC.

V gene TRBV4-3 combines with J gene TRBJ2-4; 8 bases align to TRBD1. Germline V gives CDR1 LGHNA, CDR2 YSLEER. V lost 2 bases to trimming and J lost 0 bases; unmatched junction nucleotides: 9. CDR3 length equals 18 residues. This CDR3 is CASSQSIGQGLAKNIQYF. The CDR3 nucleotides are TGCGCCAGCAGCCAAAGCATCGGACAGGGTCTAGCCAAAAACATTCAGTACTTC.

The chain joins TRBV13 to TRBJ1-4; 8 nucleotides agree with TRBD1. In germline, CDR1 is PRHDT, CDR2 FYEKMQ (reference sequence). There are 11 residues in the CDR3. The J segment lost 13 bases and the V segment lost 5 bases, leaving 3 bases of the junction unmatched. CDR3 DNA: TGTGCCAGCAGCGAAGGGACAGGACTGTTTTTT. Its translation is CASSEGTGLFF.

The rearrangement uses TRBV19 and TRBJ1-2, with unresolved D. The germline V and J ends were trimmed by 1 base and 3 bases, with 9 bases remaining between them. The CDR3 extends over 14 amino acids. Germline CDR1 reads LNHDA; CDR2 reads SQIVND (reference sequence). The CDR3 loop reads CASSIVPEDYGYTF. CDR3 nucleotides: TGTGCCAGTAGTATAGTTCCAGAAGACTATGGCTACACCTTC.

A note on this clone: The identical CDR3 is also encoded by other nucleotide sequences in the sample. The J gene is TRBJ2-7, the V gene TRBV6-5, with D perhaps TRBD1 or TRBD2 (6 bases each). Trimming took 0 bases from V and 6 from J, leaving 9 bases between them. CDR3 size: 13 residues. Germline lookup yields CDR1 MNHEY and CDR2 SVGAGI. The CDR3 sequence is CASSYSGGLEQYF. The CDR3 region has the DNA TGTGCCAGCAGTTACTCTGGGGGGCTCGAGCAGTACTTC.

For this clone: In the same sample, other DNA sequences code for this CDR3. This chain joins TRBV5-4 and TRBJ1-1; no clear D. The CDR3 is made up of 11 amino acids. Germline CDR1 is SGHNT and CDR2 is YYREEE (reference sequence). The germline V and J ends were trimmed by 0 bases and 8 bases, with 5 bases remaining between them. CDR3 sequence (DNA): TGTGCCAGCAGCTTGGAAACCGAAGCTTTCTTT. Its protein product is CASSLETEAFF.